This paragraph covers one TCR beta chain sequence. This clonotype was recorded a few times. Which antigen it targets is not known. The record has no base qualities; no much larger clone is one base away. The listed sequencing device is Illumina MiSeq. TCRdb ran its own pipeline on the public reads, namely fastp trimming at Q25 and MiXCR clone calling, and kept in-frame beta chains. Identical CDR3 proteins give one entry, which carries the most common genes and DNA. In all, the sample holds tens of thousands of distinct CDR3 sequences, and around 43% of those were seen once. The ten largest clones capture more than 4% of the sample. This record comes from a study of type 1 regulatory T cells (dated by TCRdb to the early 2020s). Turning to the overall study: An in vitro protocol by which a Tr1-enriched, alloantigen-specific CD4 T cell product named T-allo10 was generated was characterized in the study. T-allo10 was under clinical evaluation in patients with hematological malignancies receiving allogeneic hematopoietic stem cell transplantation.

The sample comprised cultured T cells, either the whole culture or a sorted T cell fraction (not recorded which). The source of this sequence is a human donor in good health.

CDR3 loop: CASSYLGQGALGYTF. Read as DNA, the sequence is TGCGCCAGCAGCTATCTAGGACAGGGGGCGCTTGGCTACACCTTC. The sequence joins TRBV5-1 to TRBJ1-2, with 11 bases matching TRBD1. V ends up 3 bases short and J 7 bases short, with an unmatched junction base count of 8. Its CDR3 holds 15 amino acids, cysteine through phenylalanine. Left in the record is the CDR3 DNA by itself, 45 bases read in frame from the first base. For CDR1 and CDR2, the germline V gene lists SGHRS and YFSETQ.